This T cell receptor beta chain comes out of a study of T cells in women clearing cervical HPV infection. Overall study: Control women cleared a single incident HPV16 infection within 12 months. Only a few women had HLA typing results available. General observations from the study: CIN3+ cases had significantly higher TCR richness than controls; evenness did not differ.

Turning to this clone: As yet, its antigen is unknown. The read ends 3 residues before the CDR3 terminus; that terminus is restored from the germline J gene.

Generated by immunoSEQ multiplex PCR, the TCRdb table keeps only in-frame clones and is missing some. The sample has about 39,000 clones. This CDR3 contains 14 residues. Germline CDR1 SGHDN, CDR2 FVKESK. V lost 3 bases to trimming and J lost 8 bases, with 13 bases between them. Sequences were obtained from blood buffy coat. The rearrangement uses TRBV14 and TRBJ1-4; possibly TRBD1 for D (5 bases). The sequence came from a woman between 18 and 70 years old with a cervical HPV16 infection that either progressed to CIN3+ or cleared (not recorded which). The CDR3 DNA, read in part, is TGTGCCAGCAGCCAGATAGGGGTTAAAGAAAAA. It codes for CASSQIGVKEK. The CDR3 in full is CASSQIGVKEKLFF.